This T cell receptor beta chain was obtained from a study of CD8+CD57+ T cells in acquired aplastic anemia listed by TCRdb under 2018. For the study in its entirety: DNA extracted from sorted CD4+ and CD8+ cells had a mean of roughly 3.4 ug, with a range of about 0.18 to 27.4 ug. A CD8+CD57+ expansion meant a frequency higher than the mean frequency seen in healthy subjects. Overall study outcomes, separate from this receptor: CD8+ Simpson's diversity did not differ significantly between patients and healthy controls (P=0.060). About 28 CD8+ CDR3 sequences were found in both patients and controls but appeared to be highly expressed in patients and within the immunodominant clones of the patients.

This clonotype was seen a few times. Its specific antigen is unknown. No qualities accompany the bases; no much larger clone lies one base away. Reading the germline V gene (reference sequence) gives CDR1 SEHNR and CDR2 FQNEAQ. Cut back by 5 bases and 4 bases, the V and J ends lie 8 bases apart. Inclusive of the bounding cysteine and phenylalanine, the CDR3 is 12 residues long. Kept here is only the CDR3 DNA, which spans 36 bases and is read in frame from base 1. Flow cytometry had shown CD8+CD57+ cell expansion in the patients selected for sequencing. Every patient had severe acquired aplastic anemia, diagnosed using the International Study of Aplastic Anemia and Agranulocytosis and Camitta criteria. No therapy had been received by the patients at the time of blood sampling. TCR repertoires of sorted CD4+ and CD8+ blood T cells from severe aplastic anemia patients and healthy subjects were deep-sequenced in the study. Patients were enrolled in the USA under clinicaltrials.gov protocols 00001620, 01623167, 00001397, 00071045, 00081523 and 00961064. Ficoll-Paque density gradient centrifugation was used to isolate peripheral blood mononuclear cells. Before DNA extraction, CD4+ and CD8+ T cells were sorted by FACS or by magnetic beads.

Genomic DNA was used as template for profiling of TCR beta VDJ combinations and CDR3 sequences. An Illumina HiSeq 2000 was used for TCR repertoire sequencing. As for how the authors treated the data: Repertoire assessment relied on Simpson's diversity index, CDR3 size and DJ length profiles, and TRBV/TRBJ rearrangement plots. Whichever DNA sequence was most abundant in the deep sequencing data was defined as the immunodominant clone. CDR3 amino acid sequences were checked for sharing between subjects and were compared against published repertoires and the VDJdb database. The public reads were reanalyzed by TCRdb: fastp trimming at Q25, MiXCR alignment, in-frame beta chains only. Duplicate CDR3 protein sequences are folded into a single record with the most common DNA and genes. V and J calls and clone size were set by TCRdb, not the authors. The sample table shows 250,000 to 300,000 distinct CDR3 sequences, and 50% to 65% are seen once. The ten largest clones take up 1% to 1.5% of the sample.

Sequenced input: sorted CD4+, CD8+, or CD8+CD57+ T cells (not recorded which) from PBMCs. The chain links TRBV7-9 with TRBJ1-2; confidence is insufficient to name the D gene. The TCR comes from a human donor with aplastic anemia. For the CDR3, the sequence is CASSPSRYGYTF. The sequenced DNA is TGTGCCAGCAGCCCCTCCCGCTATGGCTACACCTTC. The variable domain in full, with residues beyond the CDR3 obtained from the reference TRBV7-9 and TRBJ1-2 genes, is DTGVSQNPRHKITKRGQNVTFRCDPISEHNRLYWYRQTLGQGPEFLTYFQNEAQLEKSRLLSDRFSAERPKGSFSTLEIQRTEQGDSAMYLCASSPSRYGYTFGSGTRLTVV.